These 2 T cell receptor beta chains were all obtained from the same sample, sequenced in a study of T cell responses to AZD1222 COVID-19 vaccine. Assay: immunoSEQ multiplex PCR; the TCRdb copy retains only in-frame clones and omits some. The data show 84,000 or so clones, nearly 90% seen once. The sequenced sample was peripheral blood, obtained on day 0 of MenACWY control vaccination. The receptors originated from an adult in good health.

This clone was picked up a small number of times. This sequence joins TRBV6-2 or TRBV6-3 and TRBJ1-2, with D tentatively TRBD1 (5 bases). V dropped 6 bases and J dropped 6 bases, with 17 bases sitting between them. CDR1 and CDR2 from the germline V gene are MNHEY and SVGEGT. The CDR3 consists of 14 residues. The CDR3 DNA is TGTGCCAGCAGCCCCGACAGAGGCTGGGATGGCTACACCTTC. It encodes CASSPDRGWDGYTF.

CDR3 loop: CASSSGAAMYGYTF. Written as DNA, the CDR3 is TGTGCCAGCAGCTCAGGGGCCGCGATGTATGGCTACACCTTC. The rearrangement joins TRBV11-2 to TRBJ1-2; D is possibly TRBD1 (6 bases). This CDR3 contains 14 residues. Germline values: CDR1 SGHAT, CDR2 FQNNGV. The V end lost 4 bases, the J end lost 5 bases, and 14 bases lay between the germline ends.